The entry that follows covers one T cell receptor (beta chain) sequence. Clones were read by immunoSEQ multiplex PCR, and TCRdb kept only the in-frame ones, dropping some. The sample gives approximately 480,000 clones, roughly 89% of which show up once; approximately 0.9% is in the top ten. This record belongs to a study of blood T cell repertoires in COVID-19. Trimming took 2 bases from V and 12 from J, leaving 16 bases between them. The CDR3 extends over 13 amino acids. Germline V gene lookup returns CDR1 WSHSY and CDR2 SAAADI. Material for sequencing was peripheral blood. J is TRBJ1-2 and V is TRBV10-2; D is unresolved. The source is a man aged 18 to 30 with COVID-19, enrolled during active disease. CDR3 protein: CASSEALEGINTF. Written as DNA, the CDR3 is TGCGCCAGCAGTGAGGCCTTGGAGGGTATCAACACCTTC.